This entry describes one T cell receptor (beta chain). What it recognizes is unknown. Repertoires were generated with immunoSEQ multiplex PCR, while TCRdb's copy carries only in-frame clones and drops some. Of over 400,000 clones listed, about 92% are singletons. CDR1 is KGHSH, CDR2 LQKENI, per germline. The CDR3 loop spans 17 amino acids. V shed 2 bases, J shed 7 bases, and the junction held 9 bases outside the gene matches. This sample stems from a study of Ad26.COV2.S vaccination and SARS-CoV-2 variants. Study in general: Recipients of Ad26.COV2.S got it intramuscularly, once or twice 56 days apart. Findings and caveats of the study: Placebo recipients trailed vaccine recipients in spike-specific TCR breadth.

Specified treatment: 15 to 20 received Ad26.COV2.S at low or high dose, single or two shots; about 5 received placebo; per-sample allocation not given. Sampling occurred on day 63 after the first vaccine or placebo injection. Boston provided a donor who was an adult aged 18-55 years. This receptor was obtained from a person aged 18 to 59 who received the Ad26.COV2.S COVID-19 vaccine or a placebo. This sample comprised peripheral blood, obtained in a trial of Ad26.COV2.S vaccine versus placebo. This chain uses TRBV18 with TRBJ2-1; 12 nucleotides match TRBD2. CDR3: CASSPETSGSGWNEQFF. The CDR3 DNA reads as TGTGCCAGCTCACCAGAGACTAGCGGGAGTGGCTGGAATGAGCAGTTCTTC. Filled out from reference TRBV18 and TRBJ2-1, the complete variable domain reads NAGVMQNPRHLVRRRGQEARLRCSPMKGHSHVYWYRQLPEEGLKFMVYLQKENIIDESGMPKERFSAEFPKEGPSILRIQQVVRGDSAAYFCASSPETSGSGWNEQFFGPGTRLTVL.